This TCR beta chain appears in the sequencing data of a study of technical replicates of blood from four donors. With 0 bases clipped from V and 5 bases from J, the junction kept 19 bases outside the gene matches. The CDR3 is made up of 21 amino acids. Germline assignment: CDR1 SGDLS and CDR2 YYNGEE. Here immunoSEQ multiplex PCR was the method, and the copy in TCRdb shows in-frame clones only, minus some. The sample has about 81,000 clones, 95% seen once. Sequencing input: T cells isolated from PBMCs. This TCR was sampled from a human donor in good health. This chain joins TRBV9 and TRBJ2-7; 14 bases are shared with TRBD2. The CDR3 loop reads CASSVEAGTSGSSESWDEQYF. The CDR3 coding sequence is TGTGCCAGCAGCGTAGAAGCCGGGACTAGCGGGAGTTCTGAGTCGTGGGACGAGCAGTACTTC.